Below are 29 T cell receptor beta chains sequenced from a single sample in a study of T cell responses to AZD1222 COVID-19 vaccine. Method: immunoSEQ multiplex PCR; TCRdb's copy keeps in-frame clones and lacks some. The table records 130,000 or so clones, about 86% of them present only once. This sample comprised peripheral blood, obtained on day 0 of AZD1222 vaccination. All receptors derive from an adult in good health.

The genes are TRBV12-3 or TRBV12-4 and TRBJ2-7, with D unclear. The V and J ends lost 3 bases and 6 bases respectively, with 9 bases between them. The CDR3 has 12 residues. The CDR3 DNA sequence: TGTGCCAGCAGTTTTGCGGTAGTCGAGCAGTACTTC. Protein product: CASSFAVVEQYF.

The chain has TRBV2 and TRBJ1-2; the D gene is possibly TRBD1 (6 bases). The CDR3 contains 12 residues. Germline loops: CDR1 SNHLY, CDR2 FYNNEI. V lost 5 bases and J 8 bases, leaving 12 bases between the germline ends. The CDR3 sequence is CASSRPGQGYTF. Written as DNA, the CDR3 is TGTGCCAGCAGTCGACCGGGACAAGGCTACACCTTC.

This clone was counted only a few times. CDR3 region: CASSLRENSPLHF. The CDR3 DNA is TGTGCCAGCTCACTGCGGGAAAATTCACCCCTCCACTTT. This sequence joins TRBV18 and TRBJ1-6, with D uncertain. Between the trimmed V and J ends, which lost 4 bases and 7 bases, there was a span of 8 bases. The CDR3 spans 13 residues. Germline CDR1 reads KGHSH; CDR2 reads LQKENI.

This chain uses TRBV18 with TRBJ2-2, with 9 positions matching TRBD1. Trimming removed 7 bases from V and 3 bases from J; junction bases left unmatched: 3. Germline CDR1 is KGHSH and CDR2 is LQKENI. The CDR3 sequence is 14 residues long. The CDR3, as DNA: TGTGCCAGCTACAGGGGGCAGGACACCGGGGAGCTGTTTTTT. Amino acid sequence: CASYRGQDTGELFF.

The genes are TRBV4-1 and TRBJ2-1; the D call may be TRBD1 or TRBD2 (5 bases each). The CDR3 has 15 residues. Germline CDR1 and CDR2: MGHRA and YSYEKL. V gave up 5 bases and J gave up 2 bases, with 13 bases separating them. DNA of the CDR3: TGCGCCAGCAGCGGGACCCTAAACCCCTACAATGAGCAGTTCTTC. Protein sequence: CASSGTLNPYNEQFF.

The chain combines TRBV13 with TRBJ2-7; 9 bases are a match to TRBD1. The germline gives CDR1 PRHDT, CDR2 FYEKMQ (reference sequence). Trimming took 4 bases from V and 3 from J; bases not matched to a gene: 4. This CDR3 is 14 amino acids long. The CDR3 is CASSSGTGRYEQYF. DNA for the CDR3: TGTGCCAGCAGCTCCGGGACAGGGCGCTACGAGCAGTACTTC.

CDR3 in DNA: TGCGCCAGCAGCCCGGACAGGATTGGTACAGATACGCAGTATTTT. Amino acids: CASSPDRIGTDTQYF. This chain uses TRBV5-1 with TRBJ2-3; 7 positions agree with TRBD1. This CDR3 is 15 amino acids long. The J segment lost 3 bases and the V segment lost 4 bases, leaving 8 bases of the junction unmatched. The germline V gene encodes CDR1 SGHRS and CDR2 YFSETQ.

The rearrangement joins TRBV7-3 to TRBJ2-3; D is ambiguous. CDR1 is SGHTA and CDR2 is FQGTGA in the germline V gene. V shed 4 bases and J shed 0 bases, with 11 bases lying between them. The length of the CDR3 is 15 residues. The CDR3 loop is CASSSRFGSTDTQYF. CDR3 nucleotide sequence: TGTGCCAGCAGCTCGCGATTCGGAAGCACAGATACGCAGTATTTT. Using reference TRBV7-3 and TRBJ2-3 for the parts outside the CDR3, the full variable domain is GAGVSQTPSNKVTEKGKYVELRCDPISGHTALYWYRQSLGQGPEFLIYFQGTGAADDSGLPNDRFFAVRPEGSVSTLKIQRTERGDSAVYLCASSSRFGSTDTQYFGPGTRLTVL.

The chain has TRBV2 and TRBJ1-1; weak D call: TRBD1 (6 bases). Germline CDR1 is SNHLY and CDR2 is FYNNEI. The CDR3 extends over 14 amino acids. V lost 4 bases, J lost 2 bases, and 11 bases lay in between. In DNA form, the CDR3 reads TGTGCCAGCAGTGCCAGGGACACAAACACTGAAGCTTTCTTT. Translating gives CASSARDTNTEAFF. The entire variable domain, with the rest obtained from reference TRBV2 and TRBJ1-1, is as follows: EPEVTQTPSHQVTQMGQEVILRCVPISNHLYFYWYRQILGQKVEFLVSFYNNEISEKSEIFDDQFSVERPDGSNFTLKIRSTKLEDSAMYFCASSARDTNTEAFFGQGTRLTVV.

The chain is built from TRBV12-3 or TRBV12-4 and TRBJ1-1, with no clear D. The ends were cut back, 6 bases at V and 8 bases at J, with 10 bases in the middle. This CDR3 is built from 11 residues. The CDR3 here is CASSPGQEAFF. The CDR3 region has the DNA TGTGCCAGCAGCCCCGGGCAGGAAGCTTTCTTT.

The chain combines TRBV29-1 with TRBJ1-2; D gene unclear. CDR1 SQVTM and CDR2 ANQGSEA come from the germline V gene. V lost 4 bases, J lost 7 bases, and 16 bases lay in between. The CDR3 sequence is 13 residues long. This chain's CDR3 is CSVVVAGPGGYTF. The DNA of the CDR3 is TGCAGCGTTGTAGTCGCGGGCCCTGGTGGCTACACCTTC.

V is TRBV5-1 and J is TRBJ1-4; no firm D call. CDR3 length equals 15 residues. V lost 0 bases to trimming and J lost 0 bases, with 6 bases between them. Germline loops: CDR1 SGHRS, CDR2 YFSETQ. In DNA, the CDR3 is TGCGCCAGCAGCTTGGACGGAGCAACTAATGAAAAACTGTTTTTT. Protein sequence: CASSLDGATNEKLFF. The entire variable domain, with the rest obtained from reference TRBV5-1 and TRBJ1-4, is as follows: KAGVTQTPRYLIKTRGQQVTLSCSPISGHRSVSWYQQTPGQGLQFLFEYFSETQRNKGNFPGRFSGRQFSNSRSEMNVSTLELGDSALYLCASSLDGATNEKLFFGSGTQLSVL.

The V and J genes are TRBV7-9 and TRBJ1-1, with unresolved D. The CDR3 spans 14 residues. Germline V gene data show CDR1 as SEHNR and CDR2 as FQNEAQ (reference sequence). Trimming stripped 2 bases from V and 3 bases from J, with 10 bases between. The DNA for the CDR3 is TGTGCCAGCAGCTTATGGTACAGCCACACTGAAGCTTTCTTT. This gives the protein CASSLWYSHTEAFF.

About this clone: The junction does not match germline at one end; this may be a read error. The gene calls are TRBV10-3 and TRBJ2-7; 11 bases align to TRBD2. The V gene's germline CDR1 is ENHRY and CDR2 SYGVKD. CDR3 length equals 15 residues. The CDR3 nucleotides read TGTGCCATCAGCGAGTTAGCGGGGGGGGAGCAGGTGCAGTACTTC. Encoded protein: CAISELAGGEQVQYF.

J is TRBJ1-3 and V is TRBV7-6; D is possibly TRBD1 (5 bases). This CDR3 region has 16 residues. CDR1 is SGHVS, CDR2 FNYEAQ, per germline. Trimming removed 0 bases at V and 0 bases at J, with 9 bases between. The DNA for the CDR3 is TGTGCCAGCAGCTTAGCCCGGGACGGCTCTGGAAACACCATATATTTT. Amino acid sequence: CASSLARDGSGNTIYF.

The chain has TRBV6-5 and TRBJ1-1; D might be TRBD1 (6 bases). Germline CDR1 reads MNHEY; CDR2 reads SVGAGI. V shed 6 bases and J shed 2 bases, with 13 bases lying between them. CDR3 length: 14 amino acids. The CDR3 is CASSLTGRNTEAFF. In DNA, the CDR3 is TGTGCCAGCAGCTTGACAGGAAGAAACACTGAAGCTTTCTTT.

The rearrangement uses TRBV5-5 and TRBJ2-5; 7 nucleotides agree with TRBD1. From germline, CDR1 is SGHKS and CDR2 YYEKEE (reference sequence). Trimming removed 4 bases from V and 7 bases from J; junction bases left unmatched: 13. The CDR3 is 15 residues long. The CDR3 DNA follows: TGTGCCAGCAGCGCCCGGGACAGAAGTTTGGCGACCCAGTACTTC. Translation: CASSARDRSLATQYF.

V usage is TRBV5-5 and J usage is TRBJ2-1, with D unclear. Germline loops: CDR1 SGHKS, CDR2 YYEKEE (reference sequence). Trimming removed 1 base from V and 7 bases from J, with 6 bases in between. CDR3 length: 12 amino acids. CDR3 DNA: TGTGCCAGCAGCTTGTTGCGTAATGAGCAGTTCTTC. It encodes CASSLLRNEQFF.

The chain couples TRBV2 to TRBJ1-1; no definite D call. The CDR3 length is 16 residues. The V and J ends lost 4 bases and 4 bases respectively, with 19 bases between them. Germline V gives CDR1 SNHLY, CDR2 FYNNEI. CDR3 sequence reads: CASSVDSTAGVTEAFF. The CDR3 DNA reads as TGTGCCAGCAGTGTAGACTCCACCGCGGGAGTCACTGAAGCTTTCTTT. Complete variable domain (other parts from reference TRBV2 and TRBJ1-1): EPEVTQTPSHQVTQMGQEVILRCVPISNHLYFYWYRQILGQKVEFLVSFYNNEISEKSEIFDDQFSVERPDGSNFTLKIRSTKLEDSAMYFCASSVDSTAGVTEAFFGQGTRLTVV.

CDR3 residues: CASSNNRVSYGYTF. DNA for the CDR3: TGTGCCAGCAGTAACAACAGGGTTAGCTATGGCTACACCTTC. The chain links TRBV6-5 to TRBJ1-2; the D gene is possibly TRBD1 (6 bases). The V and J ends lost 5 bases and 4 bases respectively, with 14 bases between them. The germline V gene has CDR1 MNHEY and CDR2 SVGAGI. This CDR3 contains 14 residues.

This clone is a singleton in its sample. The genes are TRBV5-1 and TRBJ1-4; a weak D match, TRBD1 (6 bases). The germline V gene encodes CDR1 SGHRS and CDR2 YFSETQ. Trimming cost V 2 bases and J 1 base, with 9 bases left between them. The CDR3 sequence is 15 residues long. The CDR3 protein is CASSFSGVTNEKLFF. Here the CDR3 DNA reads TGCGCCAGCAGCTTCTCAGGGGTAACTAATGAAAAACTGTTTTTT. The variable domain in full, completed from reference TRBV5-1 and TRBJ1-4, reads KAGVTQTPRYLIKTRGQQVTLSCSPISGHRSVSWYQQTPGQGLQFLFEYFSETQRNKGNFPGRFSGRQFSNSRSEMNVSTLELGDSALYLCASSFSGVTNEKLFFGSGTQLSVL.

The rearrangement links TRBV7-9 to TRBJ2-1, with 8 positions matching TRBD1. The J segment lost 3 bases and the V segment lost 4 bases, leaving 14 bases of the junction unmatched. CDR3 size: 18 residues. The germline CDR1 and CDR2 sequences are SEHNR and FQNEAQ (reference sequence). CDR3 nucleotide sequence: TGTGCCAGCAGCTCCGCCGGAGGACACAGGGGGATCTACAATGAGCAGTTCTTC. Amino acids: CASSSAGGHRGIYNEQFF.

The V call is TRBV5-1, the J call TRBJ1-4; 7 nucleotides agree with TRBD1. In germline, CDR1 is SGHRS, CDR2 YFSETQ. With V trimmed by 0 bases and J by 7 bases, 6 bases remained unmatched. This CDR3 region has 15 residues. The DNA for the CDR3 is TGCGCCAGCAGCTTGGTCACAGGGGTTAGTGAAAAACTGTTTTTT. It codes for CASSLVTGVSEKLFF. The whole variable domain, remainder taken from reference TRBV5-1 and TRBJ1-4, is KAGVTQTPRYLIKTRGQQVTLSCSPISGHRSVSWYQQTPGQGLQFLFEYFSETQRNKGNFPGRFSGRQFSNSRSEMNVSTLELGDSALYLCASSLVTGVSEKLFFGSGTQLSVL.

The chain is built from TRBV2 and TRBJ2-3; TRBD1 matches at 8 bases. The CDR3 covers 14 residues. The junction had 7 bases not matched to a gene; V was cut back by 5 bases and J by 6 bases. Looked up from germline, CDR1 is SNHLY and CDR2 is FYNNEI. CDR3 in amino acids: CASSKFNRGDTQYF. CDR3 coding DNA: TGTGCCAGCAGTAAATTTAACAGGGGGGATACGCAGTATTTT.

The chain links TRBV12-3 or TRBV12-4 to TRBJ2-1; tentatively, D is TRBD2 (5 bases). Deletions cut 1 base from V and 7 bases from J, with 8 bases between. The CDR3 spans 13 residues. The CDR3 is CASSLGGLNEQFF. Here the CDR3 DNA reads TGTGCCAGCAGTTTAGGCGGGCTTAATGAGCAGTTCTTC.

The rearrangement uses TRBV3-1 (or the pseudogene TRBV3-2) and TRBJ2-2; D gene uncertain. V was cut by 6 bases and J by 7 bases, with 15 bases left in between. Germline V CDR1 and CDR2: LGHDT, YNNKEL (reference sequence). This CDR3 is 14 amino acids long. CDR3: CASSLADHGGELFF. The CDR3 bases are TGTGCCAGCAGTCTCGCTGATCATGGCGGGGAGCTGTTTTTT.

A single count supports this clone. The rearrangement links TRBV28 to TRBJ1-4; D is unresolved. CDR3 size: 12 residues. Looked up from germline, CDR1 is MDHEN and CDR2 is SYDVKM. The V and J ends lost 5 bases and 10 bases respectively, with 11 bases between them. The CDR3 DNA is TGTGCCAGCAGTAGCCCGGAAGGAAAACTGTTTTTT. Residues: CASSSPEGKLFF.

The chain has TRBV10-2 and TRBJ2-1; 9 bases are a match to TRBD1. The V gene's germline CDR1 is WSHSY and CDR2 SAAADI. J gave up 8 bases and V 4 bases, and 3 bases lay outside the gene matches. This CDR3 region has 13 residues. The CDR3 sequence: CASSAGQGDEQFF. CDR3 bases: TGCGCCAGCAGTGCGGGACAGGGCGATGAGCAGTTCTTC.

J is TRBJ2-3 and V is TRBV5-1; 9 bases map to TRBD2. This CDR3 is 16 amino acids long. Trimming cost V 0 bases and J 1 base; bases outside gene matches: 3. The germline V gene has CDR1 SGHRS and CDR2 YFSETQ. The CDR3 sequence is CASSLGASGGTDTQYF. As DNA, the CDR3 is TGCGCCAGCAGCTTGGGGGCTAGCGGGGGCACAGATACGCAGTATTTT.